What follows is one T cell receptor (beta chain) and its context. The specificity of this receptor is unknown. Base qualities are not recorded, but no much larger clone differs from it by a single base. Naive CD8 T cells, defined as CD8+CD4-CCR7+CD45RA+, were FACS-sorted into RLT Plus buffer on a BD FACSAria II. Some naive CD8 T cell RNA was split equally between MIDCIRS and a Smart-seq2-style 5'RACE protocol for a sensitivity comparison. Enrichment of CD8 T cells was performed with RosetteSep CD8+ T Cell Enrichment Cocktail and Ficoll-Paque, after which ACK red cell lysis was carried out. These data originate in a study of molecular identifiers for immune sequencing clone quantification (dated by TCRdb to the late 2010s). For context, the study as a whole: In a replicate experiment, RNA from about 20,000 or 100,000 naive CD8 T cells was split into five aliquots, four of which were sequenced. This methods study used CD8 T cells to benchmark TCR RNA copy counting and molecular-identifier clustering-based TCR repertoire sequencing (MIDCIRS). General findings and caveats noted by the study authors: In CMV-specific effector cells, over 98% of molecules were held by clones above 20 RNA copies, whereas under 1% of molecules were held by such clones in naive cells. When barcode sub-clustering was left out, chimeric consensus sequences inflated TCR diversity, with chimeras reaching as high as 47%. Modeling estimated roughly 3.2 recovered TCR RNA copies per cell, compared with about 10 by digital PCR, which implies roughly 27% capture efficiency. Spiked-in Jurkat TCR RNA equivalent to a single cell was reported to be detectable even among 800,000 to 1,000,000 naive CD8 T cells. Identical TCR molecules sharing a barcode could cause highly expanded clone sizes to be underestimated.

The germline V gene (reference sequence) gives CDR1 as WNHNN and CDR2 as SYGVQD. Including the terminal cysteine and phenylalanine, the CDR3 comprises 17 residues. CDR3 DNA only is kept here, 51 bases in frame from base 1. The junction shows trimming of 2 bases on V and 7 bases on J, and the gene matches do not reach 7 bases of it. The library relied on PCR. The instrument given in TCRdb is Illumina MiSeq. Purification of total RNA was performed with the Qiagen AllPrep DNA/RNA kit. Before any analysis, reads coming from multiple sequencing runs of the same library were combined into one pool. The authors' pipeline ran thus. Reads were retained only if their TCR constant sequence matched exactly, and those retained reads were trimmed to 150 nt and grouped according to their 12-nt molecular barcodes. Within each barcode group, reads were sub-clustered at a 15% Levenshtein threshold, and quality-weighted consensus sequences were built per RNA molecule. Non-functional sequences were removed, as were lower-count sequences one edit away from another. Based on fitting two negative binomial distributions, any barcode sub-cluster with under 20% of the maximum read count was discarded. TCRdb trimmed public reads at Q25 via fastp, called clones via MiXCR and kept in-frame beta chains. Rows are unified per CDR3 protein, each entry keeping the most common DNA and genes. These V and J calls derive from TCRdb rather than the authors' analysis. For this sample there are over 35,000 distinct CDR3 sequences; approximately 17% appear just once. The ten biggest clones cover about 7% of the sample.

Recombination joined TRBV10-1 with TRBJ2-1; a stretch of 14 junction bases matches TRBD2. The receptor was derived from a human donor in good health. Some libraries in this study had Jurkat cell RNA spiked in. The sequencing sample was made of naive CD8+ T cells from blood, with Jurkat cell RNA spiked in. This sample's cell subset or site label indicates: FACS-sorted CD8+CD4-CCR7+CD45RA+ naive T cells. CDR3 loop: CASSERLAGGPGNEQFF. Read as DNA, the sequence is TGCGCCAGCAGTGAGAGACTAGCGGGAGGGCCGGGGAATGAGCAGTTCTTC.